The clone carrying this TCR beta chain occurred a few times. CDR1 SEHNR and CDR2 FQNEAQ come from the germline V gene (reference sequence). The length of the CDR3 is 17 residues. V lost 4 bases to trimming and J lost 0 bases, with 13 bases between them. This sample is part of a study of blood T cell repertoires in COVID-19. Original data processing: Nucleated cell number was recorded as an estimate derived from reference gene primer amplification. Sequencing used immunoSEQ multiplex PCR; TCRdb keeps in-frame clones, though not all of them. Clonal size and the V and J genes are those of that table, whereas D and trimming came from the DNA. The table has about 100,000 clones, roughly 90% seen once; the top ten hold 4% to 5%.

The chain uses TRBV7-9 and TRBJ2-6; D not resolved. The sample was peripheral blood. The receptor comes from a human donor with COVID-19, enrolled during active disease. The donor label of this sample is uncertain. CDR3 bases: TGTGCCAGCAGCTCCGTCCCGACGGGCTCTGGGGCCAACGTCCTGACTTTC. Protein: CASSSVPTGSGANVLTF.